The 14 T cell receptor beta chains below come from one sample, sequenced in a study of T cells in Graves' hyperthyroidism and ophthalmopathy (dated by TCRdb to about 2019). Receptor libraries were prepared by multiplex PCR. Instrument used: Illumina HiSeq 2000. The TCR beta CDR3 regions were amplified from the RNA transcripts. A first-round RT-PCR of the TCR CDR3 used the HTBI primer set with the Qiagen OneStep RT-PCR kit. The public reads were reanalyzed by TCRdb: fastp trimming at Q25, MiXCR alignment, in-frame beta chains only. One record per CDR3 amino acid sequence lists the most common genes and DNA. Within this sample are 350,000 to 400,000 distinct CDR3 sequences, with about 15% of them counted one time only. Approximately 30% of the sample is taken by the ten largest. The source material was blood. These receptors all stem from a woman under 40 with Graves' hyperthyroidism.

This clonotype showed up many times. This chain joins TRBV27 and TRBJ2-3, with 9 bases matching TRBD2. This CDR3 has 17 residues. The V segment lost 0 bases and the J segment 1 base; nucleotides outside the gene matches: 5. Germline CDR1 MNHEY, CDR2 SMNVEV (reference sequence). In DNA form, the CDR3 reads TGTGCCAGCAGTTTATCAGGTCTAGCGGGGCGCACAGATACGCAGTATTTT. It codes for CASSLSGLAGRTDTQYF.

The CDR3 spells CASSHVPLGQGGTGELFF. In nucleotides, the CDR3 is TGTGCCAGCAGCCATGTCCCCCTGGGTCAGGGGGGCACCGGGGAGCTGTTTTTT. The V gene is TRBV3-1, the J gene TRBJ2-2; a weak D match, TRBD1 (7 bases). The V gene lost 3 bases and the J gene lost 4 bases, with 21 bases spanning the gap. The CDR3 runs to 18 residues. Germline V gene data show CDR1 as LGHDT and CDR2 as YNNKEL (reference sequence).

The CDR3, as DNA: TGCGCCAGCACCGAGACAGGCCCTTCCGGCACTGAAGCTTTCTTT. The encoded protein is CASTETGPSGTEAFF. The chain is built from TRBV5-1 and TRBJ1-1, with D perhaps matching TRBD1 (6 bases). Between the trimmed V and J ends, which lost 6 bases and 4 bases, there was a span of 19 bases. Germline CDR1 SGHRS, CDR2 YFSETQ. The CDR3 is 15 amino acids. The whole variable domain, remainder taken from reference TRBV5-1 and TRBJ1-1, is KAGVTQTPRYLIKTRGQQVTLSCSPISGHRSVSWYQQTPGQGLQFLFEYFSETQRNKGNFPGRFSGRQFSNSRSEMNVSTLELGDSALYLCASTETGPSGTEAFFGQGTRLTVV.

In its sample, this clonotype was seen many times. V usage is TRBV28 and J usage is TRBJ2-7; D is unresolved. Germline lookup yields CDR1 MDHEN and CDR2 SYDVKM. This CDR3 contains 14 residues. The ends were cut back, 2 bases at V and 2 bases at J, with 10 bases in the middle. CDR3 DNA sequence: TGTGCCAGCAGTTTACCCCCCGTAACCTACGAGCAGTACTTC. Protein product: CASSLPPVTYEQYF.

The gene calls are TRBV2 and TRBJ2-7; D is possibly TRBD1 (6 bases). V lost 6 bases and J 0 bases, leaving 15 bases between the germline ends. CDR3 length: 15 residues. The germline V gene has CDR1 SNHLY and CDR2 FYNNEI. This CDR3 is CASRKNRESSYEQYF. The CDR3 region has the DNA TGTGCCAGCAGGAAGAACAGGGAAAGCTCCTACGAGCAGTACTTC. Full variable domain (rest looked up from reference TRBV2 and TRBJ2-7): EPEVTQTPSHQVTQMGQEVILRCVPISNHLYFYWYRQILGQKVEFLVSFYNNEISEKSEIFDDQFSVERPDGSNFTLKIRSTKLEDSAMYFCASRKNRESSYEQYFGPGTRLTVT.

This sequence joins TRBV5-1 and TRBJ2-1; 10 bases are a match to TRBD2. The ends lost 4 bases at V and 1 base at J; junction bases unmatched: 8. The CDR3 is 17 residues long. The germline gives CDR1 SGHRS, CDR2 YFSETQ. CDR3 residues: CASSPGGTSASYNEQFF. The CDR3 bases are TGCGCCAGCAGCCCCGGGGGGACTAGCGCTTCCTACAATGAGCAGTTCTTC.

This clonotype was detected many times. The V and J genes are TRBV12-3 or TRBV12-4 and TRBJ1-2; D may be TRBD1 (5 bases). This CDR3 is 13 amino acids long. The CDR3 loop is CASDRGYNYGYTF. CDR3 coding DNA: TGTGCAAGCGATCGGGGGTATAACTATGGCTACACCTTC.

This clonotype appeared a few times. The rearrangement joins TRBV24-1 to TRBJ2-3, with 7 bases that match TRBD2. V lost 5 bases, J lost 5 bases, and 9 bases stayed unmatched. CDR1 and CDR2 (germline): KGHDR, SFDVKD. This CDR3 has 15 amino acids. The DNA of the CDR3 is TGTGCCACCAGTGCGCCGGGAGGTTTGGGAGATACGCAGTATTTT. Protein: CATSAPGGLGDTQYF.

CDR3 amino acids: CASSWTARDSPLHF. As DNA, the CDR3 is TGTGCCAGCAGTTGGACAGCGCGTGATTCACCCCTCCACTTT. V is TRBV6-5 and J is TRBJ1-6; maybe TRBD1 (6 bases). Germline V CDR1 and CDR2: MNHEY, SVGAGI. This CDR3 has 14 amino acids. Deletions cut 4 bases from V and 8 bases from J, with 12 bases between.

This clonotype was recorded a few times. The genes are TRBV20-1 and TRBJ2-1, with D unresolved. CDR1 and CDR2 (germline): DFQATT, SNEGSKA (reference sequence). Trimming took 4 bases from V and 0 from J, leaving 7 bases between them. The CDR3 covers 13 residues. The CDR3 DNA reads TGCAGTGCTACTGGGCCCTCCTACAATGAGCAGTTCTTC. It is translated as CSATGPSYNEQFF.

The chain links TRBV29-1 to TRBJ2-5; D gene uncertain. CDR3 size: 12 residues. Germline assignment: CDR1 SQVTM and CDR2 ANQGSEA. V dropped 5 bases and J dropped 4 bases, with 11 bases sitting between them. The CDR3 region has the DNA TGCAGCGTTCGGAGTAGTAGAGAGACCCAGTACTTC. Translated, it gives CSVRSSRETQYF.

This clonotype was picked up many times. The gene calls are TRBV29-1 and TRBJ2-7; tentatively, D is TRBD2 (6 bases). The germline V and J ends were trimmed by 3 bases and 6 bases, with 12 bases remaining between them. Per germline, CDR1 SQVTM and CDR2 ANQGSEA. The length of the CDR3 is 12 residues. In DNA, the CDR3 is TGCAGCGTTGAGGTGCCTAGCGTCGAGCAGTACTTC. Residues: CSVEVPSVEQYF.

Many counts were recorded for this clonotype. J is TRBJ2-5 and V is TRBV6-1; 7 nucleotides match TRBD2. Unmatched junction bases numbered 6, after V lost 6 bases and J lost 2 bases. This CDR3 has 14 amino acids. CDR1 MNHNS and CDR2 SASEGT come from the germline V gene. This chain's CDR3 is CASRGSGIQETQYF. CDR3 coding DNA: TGTGCCAGCAGGGGCAGCGGGATTCAAGAGACCCAGTACTTC.

In this sample, this clonotype turned up a few times. The chain links TRBV27 to TRBJ2-7; the D gene is possibly TRBD2 (5 bases). Germline V gene data show CDR1 as MNHEY and CDR2 as SMNVEV (reference sequence). V lost 8 bases and J lost 5, with 10 bases in between. The CDR3 spans 11 residues. Here the CDR3 DNA reads TGTGCCAGCGCTAGCTTCCACGAGCAGTACTTC. As protein: CASASFHEQYF.